This T cell receptor beta chain was sequenced in a study of shared clonotypes between healthy human individuals. Between the trimmed V and J ends, which lost 1 base and 6 bases, there was a span of 10 bases. CDR3 length: 14 residues. Germline V CDR1 and CDR2: MGHRA, YSYEKL. CD45RO-negative, CCR7-positively selected cells formed the naive CD8 fraction, excluding terminally differentiated effector memory CD45RA+ cells. Using immunoSEQ multiplex PCR, the repertoire was profiled, and TCRdb retains in-frame clones only, with some absent. The sample lists around 2,000,000 clones, roughly 94% occurring once.

The sequence was collected from a man between 18 and 35 years old in good health. The material sequenced was naive CD8+ T cells sorted from blood. The V gene is TRBV4-1, the J gene TRBJ2-1; TRBD2 is a possible D gene (6 bases). For the CDR3, the DNA is TGCGCCAGCAGCCAAGTGGGGAGGTTCAATGAGCAGTTCTTC. This sequence encodes CASSQVGRFNEQFF.